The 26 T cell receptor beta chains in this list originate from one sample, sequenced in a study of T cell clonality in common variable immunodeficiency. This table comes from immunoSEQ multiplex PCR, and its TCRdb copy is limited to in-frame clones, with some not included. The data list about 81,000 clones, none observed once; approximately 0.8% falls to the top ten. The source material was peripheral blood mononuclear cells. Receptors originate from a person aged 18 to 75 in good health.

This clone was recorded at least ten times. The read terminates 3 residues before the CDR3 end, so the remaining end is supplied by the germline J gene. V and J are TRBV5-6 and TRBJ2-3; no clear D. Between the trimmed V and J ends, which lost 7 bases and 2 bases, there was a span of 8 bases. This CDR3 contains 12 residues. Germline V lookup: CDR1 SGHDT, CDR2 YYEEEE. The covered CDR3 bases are TGTGCCAGCGGCTCATCCACAGATACG. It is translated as CASGSSTDT. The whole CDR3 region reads CASGSSTDTQYF.

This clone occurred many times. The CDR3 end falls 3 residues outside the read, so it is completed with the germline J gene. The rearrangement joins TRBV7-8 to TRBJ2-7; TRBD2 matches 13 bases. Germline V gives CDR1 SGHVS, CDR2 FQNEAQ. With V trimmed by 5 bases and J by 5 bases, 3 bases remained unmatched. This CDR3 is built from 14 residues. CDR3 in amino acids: CASSLTSGRDEQYF. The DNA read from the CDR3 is TGTGCCAGCAGCCTCACTAGCGGGAGGGACGAG.

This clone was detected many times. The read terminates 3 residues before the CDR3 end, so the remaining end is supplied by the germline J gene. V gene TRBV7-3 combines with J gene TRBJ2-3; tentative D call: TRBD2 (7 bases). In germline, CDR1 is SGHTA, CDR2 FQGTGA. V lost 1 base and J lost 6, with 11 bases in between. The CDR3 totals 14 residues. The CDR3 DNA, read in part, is TGTGCCAGCAGCTTAATAGGGGGAGGGGATACG. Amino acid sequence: CASSLIGGGDT. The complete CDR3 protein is CASSLIGGGDTQYF.

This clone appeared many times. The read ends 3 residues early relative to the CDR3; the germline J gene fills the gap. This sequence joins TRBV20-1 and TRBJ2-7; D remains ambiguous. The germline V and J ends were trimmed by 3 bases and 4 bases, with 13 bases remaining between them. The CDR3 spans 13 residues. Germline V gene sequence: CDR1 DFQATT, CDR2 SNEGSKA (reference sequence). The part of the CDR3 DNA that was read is TGCAGTGCTAGGCCGGCGGAGTCATACGAG. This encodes CSARPAESYE. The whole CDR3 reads CSARPAESYEQYF.

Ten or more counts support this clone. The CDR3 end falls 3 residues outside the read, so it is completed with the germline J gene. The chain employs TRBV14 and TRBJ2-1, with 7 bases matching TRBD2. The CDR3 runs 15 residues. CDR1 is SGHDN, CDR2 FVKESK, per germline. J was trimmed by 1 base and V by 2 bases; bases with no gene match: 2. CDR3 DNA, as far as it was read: TGTGCCAGCAGCCAACTACTAGCGTCCTACAATGAG. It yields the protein CASSQLLASYNE. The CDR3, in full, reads CASSQLLASYNEQFF.

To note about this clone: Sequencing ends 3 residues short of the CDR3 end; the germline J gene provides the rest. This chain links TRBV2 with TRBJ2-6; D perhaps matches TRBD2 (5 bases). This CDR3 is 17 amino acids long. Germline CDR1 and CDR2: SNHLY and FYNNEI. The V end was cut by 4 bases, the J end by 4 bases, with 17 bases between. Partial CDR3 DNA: TGTGCCAGCAGTGTTCCGTCACGGGGTGCCGGGGCCAACGTC. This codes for CASSVPSRGAGANV. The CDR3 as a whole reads CASSVPSRGAGANVLTF.

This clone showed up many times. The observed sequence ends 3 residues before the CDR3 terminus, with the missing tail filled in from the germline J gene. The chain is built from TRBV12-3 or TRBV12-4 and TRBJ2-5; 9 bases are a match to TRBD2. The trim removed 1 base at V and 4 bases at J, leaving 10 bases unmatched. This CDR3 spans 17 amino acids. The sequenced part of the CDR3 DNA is TGTGCCAGCAGTTTAGTTTTGCGGGAGGGCCTCGGAGAGACC. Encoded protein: CASSLVLREGLGET. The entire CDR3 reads CASSLVLREGLGETQYF.

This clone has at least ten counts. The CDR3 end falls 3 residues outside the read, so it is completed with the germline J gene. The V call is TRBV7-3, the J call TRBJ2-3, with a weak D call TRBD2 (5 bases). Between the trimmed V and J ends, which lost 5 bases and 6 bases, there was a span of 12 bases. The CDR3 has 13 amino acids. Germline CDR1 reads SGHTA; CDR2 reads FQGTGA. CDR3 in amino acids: CASSLGGPDTQYF. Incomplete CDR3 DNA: TGTGCCAGCAGCCTAGGCGGGCCCGATACG.

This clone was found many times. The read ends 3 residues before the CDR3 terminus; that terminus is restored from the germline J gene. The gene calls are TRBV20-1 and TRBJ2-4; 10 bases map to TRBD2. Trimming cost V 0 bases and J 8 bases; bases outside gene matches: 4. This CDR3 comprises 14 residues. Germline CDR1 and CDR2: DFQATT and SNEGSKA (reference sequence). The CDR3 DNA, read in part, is TGCAGTGCTAGAGATTGGACTAGCGGATACATT. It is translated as CSARDWTSGYI. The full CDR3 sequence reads CSARDWTSGYIQYF.

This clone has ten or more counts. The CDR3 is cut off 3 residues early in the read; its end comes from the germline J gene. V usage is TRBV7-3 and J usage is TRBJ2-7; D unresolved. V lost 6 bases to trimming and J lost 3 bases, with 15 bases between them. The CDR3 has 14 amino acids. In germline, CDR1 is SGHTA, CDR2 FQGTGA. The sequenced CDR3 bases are TGTGCCAGCAGGTTAGGCGGCCGAGACTACGAG. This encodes CASRLGGRDYE. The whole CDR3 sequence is CASRLGGRDYEQYF. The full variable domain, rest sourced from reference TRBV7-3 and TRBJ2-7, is GAGVSQTPSNKVTEKGKYVELRCDPISGHTALYWYRQSLGQGPEFLIYFQGTGAADDSGLPNDRFFAVRPEGSVSTLKIQRTERGDSAVYLCASRLGGRDYEQYFGPGTRLTVT.

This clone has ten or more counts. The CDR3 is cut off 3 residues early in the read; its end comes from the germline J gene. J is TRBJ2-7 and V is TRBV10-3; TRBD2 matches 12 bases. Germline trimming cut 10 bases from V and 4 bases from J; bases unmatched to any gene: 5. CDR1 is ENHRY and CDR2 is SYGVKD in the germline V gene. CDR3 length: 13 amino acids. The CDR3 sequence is CASLLAGGYEQYF. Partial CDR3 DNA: TGTGCCAGCTTACTAGCGGGAGGTTACGAG.

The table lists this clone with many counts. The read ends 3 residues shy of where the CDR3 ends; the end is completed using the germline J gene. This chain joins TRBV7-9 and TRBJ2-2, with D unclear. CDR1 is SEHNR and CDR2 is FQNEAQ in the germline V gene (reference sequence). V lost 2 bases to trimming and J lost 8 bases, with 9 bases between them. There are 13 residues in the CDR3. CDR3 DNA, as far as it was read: TGTGCCAGCAGCTTACTACTCTCTGGGGAG. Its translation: CASSLLLSGE. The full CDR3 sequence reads CASSLLLSGELFF.

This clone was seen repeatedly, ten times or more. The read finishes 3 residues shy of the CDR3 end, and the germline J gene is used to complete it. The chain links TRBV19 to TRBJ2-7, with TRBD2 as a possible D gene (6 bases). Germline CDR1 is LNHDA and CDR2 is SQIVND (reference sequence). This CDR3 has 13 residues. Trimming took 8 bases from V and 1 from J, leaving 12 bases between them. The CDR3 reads CASGVSGSYEQYF. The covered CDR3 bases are TGTGCCAGTGGCGTAAGCGGGTCCTACGAG. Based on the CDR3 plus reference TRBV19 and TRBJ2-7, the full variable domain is DGGITQSPKYLFRKEGQNVTLSCEQNLNHDAMYWYRQDPGQGLRLIYYSQIVNDFQKGDIAEGYSVSREKKESFPLTVTSAQKNPTAFYLCASGVSGSYEQYFGPGTRLTVT.

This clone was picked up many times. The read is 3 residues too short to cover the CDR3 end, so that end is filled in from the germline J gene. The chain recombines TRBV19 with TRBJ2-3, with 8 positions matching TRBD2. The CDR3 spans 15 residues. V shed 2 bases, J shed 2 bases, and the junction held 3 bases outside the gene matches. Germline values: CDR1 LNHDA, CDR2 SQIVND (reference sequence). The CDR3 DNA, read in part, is TGTGCCAGTAGTATACCGCGGGGGGACACAGATACG. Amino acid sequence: CASSIPRGDTDT. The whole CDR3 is CASSIPRGDTDTQYF.

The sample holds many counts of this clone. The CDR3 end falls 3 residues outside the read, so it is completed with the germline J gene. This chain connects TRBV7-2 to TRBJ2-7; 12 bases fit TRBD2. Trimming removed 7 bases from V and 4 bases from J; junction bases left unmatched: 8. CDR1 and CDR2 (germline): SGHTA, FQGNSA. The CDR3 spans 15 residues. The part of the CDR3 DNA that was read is TGTGCCAGCACCTGGACTAGCGGGGTAAAATACGAG. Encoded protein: CASTWTSGVKYE. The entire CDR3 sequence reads CASTWTSGVKYEQYF.

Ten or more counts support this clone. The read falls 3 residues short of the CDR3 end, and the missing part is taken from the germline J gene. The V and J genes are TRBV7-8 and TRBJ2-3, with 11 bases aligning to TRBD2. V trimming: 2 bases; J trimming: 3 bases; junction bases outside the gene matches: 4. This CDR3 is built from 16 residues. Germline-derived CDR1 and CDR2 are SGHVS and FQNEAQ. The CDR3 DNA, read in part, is TGTGCCAGCAGCTTATTTCGGACTAGCGGGACAGATACG. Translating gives CASSLFRTSGTDT. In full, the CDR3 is CASSLFRTSGTDTQYF.

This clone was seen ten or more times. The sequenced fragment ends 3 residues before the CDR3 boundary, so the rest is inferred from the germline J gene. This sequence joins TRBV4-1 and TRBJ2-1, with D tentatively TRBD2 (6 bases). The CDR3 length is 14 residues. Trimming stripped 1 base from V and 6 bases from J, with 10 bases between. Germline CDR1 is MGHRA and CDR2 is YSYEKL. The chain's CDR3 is CASSQGPAGNEQFF. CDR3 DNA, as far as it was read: TGCGCCAGCAGCCAAGGGCCAGCGGGCAATGAG.

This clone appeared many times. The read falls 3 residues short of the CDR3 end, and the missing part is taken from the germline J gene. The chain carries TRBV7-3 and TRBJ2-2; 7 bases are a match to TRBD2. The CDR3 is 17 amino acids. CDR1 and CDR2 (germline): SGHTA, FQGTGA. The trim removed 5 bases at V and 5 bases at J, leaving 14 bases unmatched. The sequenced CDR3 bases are TGTGCCAGCAGCCCAGACGCTCGAGCGGGGACTACCGGGGAG. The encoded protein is CASSPDARAGTTGE. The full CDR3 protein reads CASSPDARAGTTGELFF.

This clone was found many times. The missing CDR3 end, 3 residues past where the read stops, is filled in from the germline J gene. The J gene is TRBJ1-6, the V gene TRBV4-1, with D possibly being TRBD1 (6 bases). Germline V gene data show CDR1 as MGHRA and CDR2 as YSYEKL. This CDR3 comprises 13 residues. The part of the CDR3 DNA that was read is TGCGCCAGCAGCCAAGTAGGGGGTGAGCCC. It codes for CASSQVGGEP. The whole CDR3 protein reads CASSQVGGEPLHF.

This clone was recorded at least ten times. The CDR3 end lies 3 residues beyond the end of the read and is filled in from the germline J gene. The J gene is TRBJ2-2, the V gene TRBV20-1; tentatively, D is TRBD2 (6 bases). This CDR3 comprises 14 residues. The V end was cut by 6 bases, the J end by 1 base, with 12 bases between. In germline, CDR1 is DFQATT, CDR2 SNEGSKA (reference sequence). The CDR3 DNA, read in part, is TGCAGTGCCCCGGGGGAGTGGAACACCGGGGAG. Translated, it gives CSAPGEWNTGE. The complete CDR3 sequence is CSAPGEWNTGELFF.

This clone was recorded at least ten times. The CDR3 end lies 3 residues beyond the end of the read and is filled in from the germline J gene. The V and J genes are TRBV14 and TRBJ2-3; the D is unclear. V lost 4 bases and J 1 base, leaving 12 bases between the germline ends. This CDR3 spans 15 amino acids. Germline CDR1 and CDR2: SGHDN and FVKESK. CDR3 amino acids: CASSLLRSGTDTQYF. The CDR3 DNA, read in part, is TGTGCCAGCAGCCTGCTGAGATCGGGCACAGATACG.

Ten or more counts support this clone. CDR3 protein: CASSSILSSGYEQYF. The sequenced part of the CDR3 DNA is TGTGCCAGCAGTTCCATACTCAGTTCGGGGTACGAG. J is TRBJ2-7 and V is TRBV6-2 or TRBV6-3; tentatively, D is TRBD2 (5 bases). Read coverage stops 3 residues before the CDR3 terminus; the germline J gene supplies the remainder. The CDR3 contains 15 residues. Trimming removed 4 bases from V and 4 bases from J, with 17 bases in between. Germline CDR1 reads MNHEY; CDR2 reads SVGEGT.

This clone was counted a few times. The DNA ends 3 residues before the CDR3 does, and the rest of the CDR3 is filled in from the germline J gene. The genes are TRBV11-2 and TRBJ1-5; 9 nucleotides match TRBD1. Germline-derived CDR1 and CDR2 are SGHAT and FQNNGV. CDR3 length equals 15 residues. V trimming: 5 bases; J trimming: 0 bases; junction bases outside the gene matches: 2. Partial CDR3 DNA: TGTGCCAGCAGCCGACAGGGGGATAGCAATCAGCCC. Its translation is CASSRQGDSNQP. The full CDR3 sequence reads CASSRQGDSNQPQHF. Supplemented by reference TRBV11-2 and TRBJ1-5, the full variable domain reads EAGVAQSPRYKIIEKRQSVAFWCNPISGHATLYWYQQILGQGPKLLIQFQNNGVVDDSQLPKDRFSAERLKGVDSTLKIQPAKLEDSAVYLCASSRQGDSNQPQHFGDGTRLSIL.

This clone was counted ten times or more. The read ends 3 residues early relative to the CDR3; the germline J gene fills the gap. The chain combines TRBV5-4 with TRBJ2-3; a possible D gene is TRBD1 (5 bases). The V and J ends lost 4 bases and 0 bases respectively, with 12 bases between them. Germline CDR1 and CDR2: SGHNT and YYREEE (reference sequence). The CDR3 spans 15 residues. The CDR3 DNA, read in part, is TGTGCCAGCAGCATTGACAGCACTAGCACAGATACG. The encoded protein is CASSIDSTSTDT. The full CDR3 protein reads CASSIDSTSTDTQYF.

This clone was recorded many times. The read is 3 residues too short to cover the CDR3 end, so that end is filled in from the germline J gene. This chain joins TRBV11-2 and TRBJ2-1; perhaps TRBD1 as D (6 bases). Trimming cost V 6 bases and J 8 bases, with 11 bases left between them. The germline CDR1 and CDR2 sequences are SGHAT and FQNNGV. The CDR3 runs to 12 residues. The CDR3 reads CASSSQGYEQFF. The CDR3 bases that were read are TGTGCCAGCAGTTCACAGGGTTATGAG. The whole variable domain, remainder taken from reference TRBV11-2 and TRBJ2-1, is EAGVAQSPRYKIIEKRQSVAFWCNPISGHATLYWYQQILGQGPKLLIQFQNNGVVDDSQLPKDRFSAERLKGVDSTLKIQPAKLEDSAVYLCASSSQGYEQFFGPGTRLTVL.

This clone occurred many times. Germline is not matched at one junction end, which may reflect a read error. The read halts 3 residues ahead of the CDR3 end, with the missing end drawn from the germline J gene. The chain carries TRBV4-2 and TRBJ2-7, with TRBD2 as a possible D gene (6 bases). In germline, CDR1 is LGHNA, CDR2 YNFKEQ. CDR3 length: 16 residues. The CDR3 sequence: CASSQDLRGGNYEQYF. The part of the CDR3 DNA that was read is TGCGCCAGCAGCCAAGATCTTAGGGGAGGAAACTACGAG.